What follows are 20 T cell receptor beta chains derived from one specimen sequenced in a study of CD8+ T cells in alopecia areata. Sequencing templates came from extracted RNA that was reverse transcribed into cDNA. The assay was immunoSEQ multiplex PCR, and TCRdb's table has in-frame clones only and misses some. The sample includes over 250,000 clones, none of them occurring once. After pooling, cutaneous lymph node cells were sorted with CD4, CD8alpha, NKG2D, NKG2ACE and other markers. Sequenced material: CD4+ T cells sorted from a lymph node. The receptors stem from a C3H/HeJ mouse with alopecia areata. This strain has MHC haplotype H2-k.

Concerning this clone itself: The gene names given are mouse names. The CDR3 goes on 4 residues after the read ends, and that part is filled in from the germline J gene. This sample also contains other DNA sequences that code for the same CDR3. The rearrangement uses TRBV31 and TRBJ1-2, with D perhaps matching TRBD1 (6 bases). Trimming pared 3 bases from V and 0 bases from J, leaving 11 bases between. The V gene's germline CDR1 is GKSSPN and CDR2 SITVG. The CDR3 totals 14 residues. This chain's CDR3 is CAWSRTAANSDYTF. The sequenced part of the CDR3 DNA is TGTGCCTGGAGCCGGACAGCTGCAAACTCC. The whole variable domain, remainder taken from reference TRBV31 and TRBJ1-2, is AQTIHQWPVAEIKAVGSPLSLGCTIKGKSSPNLYWYWQATGGTLQQLFYSITVGQVESVVQLNLSASRPKDDQFILSTEKLLLSHSGFYLCAWSRTAANSDYTFGSGTRLLVI.

In this sample, this clone turned up a few times. All gene names here are mouse names. The CDR3 extends 4 residues past the end of the read, so its final part is completed from the germline J gene. The chain joins TRBV13-1 to TRBJ2-5, with TRBD2 identical over 8 bases. Trimming cost V 2 bases and J 2 bases; bases outside gene matches: 4. From germline, CDR1 is NSHNY and CDR2 SYGAGN. This CDR3 has 15 amino acids. Partial CDR3 DNA: TGTGCCAGCAGTGAGGCCACTGGGGGCCAAGAC. This sequence encodes CASSEATGGQD. The entire CDR3 sequence reads CASSEATGGQDTQYF.

This clone was seen a few times. The gene names here belong to mouse. The missing CDR3 end, 4 residues past where the read stops, is filled in from the germline J gene. Other DNA sequences in the sample encode the same CDR3. The chain couples TRBV19 to TRBJ2-7; no definite D call. The CDR3 covers 12 residues. The V end was cut by 1 base, the J end by 3 bases, with 5 bases between. CDR1 is FNHDT and CDR2 is SITEND in the germline V gene (reference sequence). The sequenced part of the CDR3 DNA is TGTGCCAGCAGTATATTGGGCTAT. Translation gives CASSILGY. The full CDR3 reads CASSILGYEQYF.

Of note for this clone: Gene names follow the mouse nomenclature. The CDR3 loop is CAWSRQGAHEQYF. CDR3 bases read: TGTGCCTGGAGTCGACAGGGGGCCCAT. The V call is TRBV31, the J call TRBJ2-7; 10 nucleotides agree with TRBD1. The CDR3 end is not reached by the read, which stops 4 residues before it; the germline J gene fills it in. Looked up from germline, CDR1 is GKSSPN and CDR2 is SITVG. CDR3 length: 13 residues. Filled out from reference TRBV31 and TRBJ2-7, the complete variable domain reads AQTIHQWPVAEIKAVGSPLSLGCTIKGKSSPNLYWYWQATGGTLQQLFYSITVGQVESVVQLNLSASRPKDDQFILSTEKLLLSHSGFYLCAWSRQGAHEQYFGPGTRLTVL.

This clone was counted only a few times. Here the gene names and germline are mouse. The CDR3 goes on 4 residues after the read ends, and that part is filled in from the germline J gene. The chain uses TRBV13-1 and TRBJ2-3, with 10 bases lining up with TRBD2. The CDR3 is made up of 14 amino acids. Germline-derived CDR1 and CDR2 are NSHNY and SYGAGN. The trim removed 9 bases at V and 2 bases at J, leaving 6 bases unmatched. The part of the CDR3 DNA that was read is TGTGCCACCGTCGACTGGGGGGTTGCAGAA. Its translation is CATVDWGVAE. The entire CDR3 protein is CATVDWGVAETLYF.

Details on this clone: The germline and genes are mouse ones. The CDR3 extends 3 residues past the end of the read, so its final part is completed from the germline J gene. V usage is TRBV19 and J usage is TRBJ1-6; TRBD1 matches 9 bases. TRBJ1-6 has ORF status, its function being uncertain. In germline, CDR1 is FNHDT, CDR2 SITEND (reference sequence). V lost 7 bases to trimming and J lost 2 bases; unmatched junction nucleotides: 7. The CDR3 is made up of 16 amino acids. The DNA read from the CDR3 is TGTGCCAGCCGCCGACAGGGGGGCCCCTATAATTCGCCC. Translating it yields CASRRQGGPYNSP. Given in full, the CDR3 is CASRRQGGPYNSPLYF.

This clone has a handful of counts. The gene names given are mouse names. The read terminates 4 residues before the CDR3 end, so the remaining end is supplied by the germline J gene. The chain uses TRBV31 and TRBJ2-1; 8 positions match TRBD2. The CDR3 extends over 14 amino acids. Germline V gene sequence: CDR1 GKSSPN, CDR2 SITVG. The trim removed 3 bases at V and 3 bases at J, leaving 4 bases unmatched. The covered CDR3 bases are TGTGCCTGGAGCTCTGGGGGGTCCTATGCT. It encodes CAWSSGGSYA. The full CDR3 is CAWSSGGSYAEQFF.

Turning to this clone: These gene names are mouse names. The read ends 4 residues early relative to the CDR3; the germline J gene fills the gap. The rearrangement links TRBV13-1 to TRBJ2-1; TRBD1 is a possible D gene (6 bases). Trimming left V 4 bases short and J 5 bases short, with 10 bases between. The V gene's germline CDR1 is NSHNY and CDR2 SYGAGN. This CDR3 has 13 residues. The CDR3 bases that were read are TGTGCCAGCAGTTTACAGGGTAATGCT. Translated, it gives CASSLQGNA. The entire CDR3 protein reads CASSLQGNAEQFF.

This clone has just a few counts. Mouse names are used for the genes. The read halts 4 residues ahead of the CDR3 end, with the missing end drawn from the germline J gene. The chain carries TRBV29 and TRBJ2-2, with TRBD2 identical over 9 bases. V trimming: 3 bases; J trimming: 4 bases; junction bases outside the gene matches: 3. CDR1 and CDR2 from the germline V gene are MSHET and SYDVDS. The CDR3 extends over 15 amino acids. CDR3 sequence reads: CASSFLGGTTGQLYF. The covered CDR3 bases are TGTGCTAGCAGTTTCCTGGGGGGGACCACCGGG.

Comments on this clone: Gene names follow the mouse nomenclature. The read gets to within 4 residues of the CDR3 end, and the germline J gene fills in the rest. The same CDR3 is also encoded by other DNA sequences in this sample. The V gene is TRBV1, the J gene TRBJ2-7; no definite D call. Deletions cut 3 bases from V and 0 bases from J, with 3 bases between. The CDR3 is 12 residues long. The germline CDR1 and CDR2 sequences are NSQYPW and LRSPGD (reference sequence). This chain's CDR3 is CTCSANSYEQYF. Incomplete CDR3 DNA: TGCACCTGCAGTGCCAACTCCTAT.

There are a few counts of this clone. Mouse germline and gene names are used. Read coverage stops 4 residues before the CDR3 terminus; the germline J gene supplies the remainder. The chain recombines TRBV19 with TRBJ2-7, with 7 positions matching TRBD2. This CDR3 has 12 amino acids. Germline assignment: CDR1 FNHDT and CDR2 SITEND (reference sequence). The CDR3 DNA, read in part, is TGTGCCAGCAGTGGACTGGAATAT. Residues: CASSGLEY. The whole CDR3 protein reads CASSGLEYEQYF.

Points on this clone: Mouse germline and gene names are used. The CDR3 is cut off 4 residues early in the read; its end comes from the germline J gene. Distinct nucleotide sequences in the sample also encode this CDR3. The chain has TRBV19 and TRBJ2-7; 9 positions agree with TRBD2. After removal of 4 bases from V and 1 base from J, the junction contained 6 bases not matched to a gene. Germline V gene data show CDR1 as FNHDT and CDR2 as SITEND (reference sequence). This CDR3 is 15 amino acids long. The covered CDR3 bases are TGTGCCAGCAGTTCTCCGGGACTGGGTTCCTAT. It codes for CASSSPGLGSY. The whole CDR3 reads CASSSPGLGSYEQYF.

As to this clone: Mouse names are used for the genes. The sequence runs out 4 residues before the end of the CDR3; the remainder is reconstructed from the germline J gene. V and J are TRBV13-3 and TRBJ1-2, with TRBD1 matching over 8 bases. The CDR3 covers 13 residues. CDR1 is NNHDY and CDR2 is SYVADS in the germline V gene. The sequenced part of the CDR3 DNA is TGTGCCAGCAGTGGGACAGGGACGACC. Protein product: CASSGTGTT. The whole CDR3 is CASSGTGTTDYTF.

This clone turned up a few times. Germline and genes here are mouse. The CDR3 is cut off 4 residues early in the read; its end comes from the germline J gene. The chain employs TRBV1 and TRBJ2-7, with D perhaps TRBD1 (7 bases). This CDR3 has 14 amino acids. The germline gives CDR1 NSQYPW, CDR2 LRSPGD (reference sequence). The CDR3 DNA, read in part, is TGCACCTGCAGTGGACAGGGCTGGGGTTAT. It codes for CTCSGQGWGY. The complete CDR3 reads CTCSGQGWGYEQYF.

Turning to this clone: Mouse germline and gene names are used. The missing CDR3 end, 4 residues past where the read stops, is filled in from the germline J gene. The V gene is TRBV19, the J gene TRBJ2-2, with 9 positions matching TRBD1. This CDR3 has 14 amino acids. Germline CDR1 and CDR2: FNHDT and SITEND (reference sequence). The ends lost 6 bases at V and 2 bases at J; junction bases unmatched: 2. The part of the CDR3 DNA that was read is TGTGCCAGCACCGGGACAGGGAACACCGGG. This gives the protein CASTGTGNTG. The entire CDR3 is CASTGTGNTGQLYF. Using reference TRBV19 and TRBJ2-2 for the parts outside the CDR3, the full variable domain is GGIITQTPKFLIGQEGQKLTLKCQQNFNHDTMYWYRQDSGKGLRLIYYSITENDLQKGDLSEGYDASREKKSSFSLTVTSAQKNEMAVFLCASTGTGNTGQLYFGEGSKLTVL.

A few counts support this clone. The gene names given are mouse names. From the germline J gene comes the end of the CDR3, since the read stops 4 residues before it. Other DNA sequences from this sample encode an identical CDR3 as well. The V call is TRBV13-1, the J call TRBJ2-1; TRBD1 might be the D (5 bases). Germline V gene lookup returns CDR1 NSHNY and CDR2 SYGAGN. Trimming pared 0 bases from V and 3 bases from J, leaving 7 bases between. This CDR3 contains 14 residues. CDR3 DNA (partial): TGTGCCAGCAGTGATGCAAGGGGCTATGCT. Translating gives CASSDARGYA. The complete CDR3 sequence is CASSDARGYAEQFF.

About this clone itself: These gene names are mouse names. The read terminates 4 residues ahead of where the CDR3 ends, so the germline J gene completes it. The sample holds other DNA sequences that translate to the same CDR3. This chain links TRBV13-2 with TRBJ2-2; 8 bases align to TRBD2. Germline CDR1 NNHNN, CDR2 SYGAGS (reference sequence). The V and J ends lost 0 bases and 0 bases, in that order; junction bases with no gene match: 4. This CDR3 has 17 residues. The part of the CDR3 DNA that was read is TGTGCCAGCGGTGATGCAAGGGGGGGCGCAAACACCGGG. Amino acids: CASGDARGGANTG. The entire CDR3 reads CASGDARGGANTGQLYF.

This clone was detected only a few times. The genes are named according to mouse. With the read ending 4 residues before the CDR3 end, the germline J gene is used to fill in that end. This sequence joins TRBV1 and TRBJ2-2; the D gene is possibly TRBD2 (6 bases). V was trimmed by 0 bases and J by 2 bases, leaving 10 bases between them. The V gene's germline CDR1 is NSQYPW and CDR2 LRSPGD (reference sequence). This CDR3 has 16 residues. CDR3 sequence: CTCSADWGRNTGQLYF. Partial CDR3 DNA: TGCACCTGCAGTGCAGATTGGGGGAGGAACACCGGG.

This clone was counted only a few times. Mouse gene names and germline throughout. The CDR3 goes on 4 residues after the read ends, and that part is filled in from the germline J gene. The chain uses TRBV1 and TRBJ1-1; D might be TRBD1 (5 bases). CDR1 is NSQYPW and CDR2 is LRSPGD in the germline V gene (reference sequence). The CDR3 has 12 residues. The part of the CDR3 DNA that was read is TGCACCTGCAGTGCAGGAAGGGGA. Translating it yields CTCSAGRG. The full-length CDR3 reads as CTCSAGRGEVFF.

A word on this clone: Genes and germline are mouse. The read is 4 residues too short to cover the CDR3 end, so that end is filled in from the germline J gene. This chain connects TRBV13-1 to TRBJ2-3, with 8 bases aligning to TRBD1. The germline V gene has CDR1 NSHNY and CDR2 SYGAGN. This CDR3 has 17 residues. J was trimmed by 1 base and V by 3 bases; bases with no gene match: 10. Partial CDR3 DNA: TGTGCCAGCAGTGCCCTCCAGGGGGCGCCGGGTGCAGAA. This sequence encodes CASSALQGAPGAE. The CDR3 as a whole reads CASSALQGAPGAETLYF.